This record covers a single TCR beta chain. This record comes from a study of blood T cells in healthy people across ages. Combining a sample-barcoded 5' primer with a J-beta primer mix, a second PCR ran for about 7 to 12 cycles. TCRdb called the 5' RACE reads again in MiXCR, with one record for every CDR3 protein. In the table there are more than 550,000 distinct CDR3 sequences, 20% to 25% of which are singletons. The junction had 6 bases not matched to a gene; V was cut back by 0 bases and J by 1 base. Germline CDR1 LGHNA, CDR2 YSLEER. The CDR3 loop spans 17 amino acids. This rearrangement joins TRBV4-3 to TRBJ2-1; 7 nucleotides agree with TRBD2. The clonotype originates from a man in his 70s in good health. What was sequenced was blood. The CDR3 nucleotides are TGCGCCAGCAGCCAAGATCCCCGCGGGAGTTCCTACAATGAGCAGTTCTTC. Encoded protein: CASSQDPRGSSYNEQFF.